The entry below describes one T cell receptor beta chain. The data originate from a study of memory CD4+ T cells and cytomegalovirus serostatus. Turning to the study itself: Of the healthy Belgian adults, 9 were CMV seropositive and approximately 25 seronegative.

Single viable CD3+CD4+CD8-CD45RO+ cells were sorted as the memory CD4+ T cells. CMV serostatus came from serum IgG against pp150, pp28, p38, p52. Authors' analysis steps: Out-of-frame sequences were removed, leaving 2 million to 2.5 million distinct TCRbeta sequences. TCRdb keeps only in-frame clones here, not all; method: immunoSEQ multiplex PCR. Clonal size and the V and J genes are those of that table, whereas D and trimming came from the DNA. The sample has about 27,000 clones, more than 75% seen once. The TCR originated in an adult in good health and CMV-seronegative. Sequencing used memory CD4+ T cells from blood.

This CDR3 is CASSLAQATHRGYTF. The CDR3 DNA reads as TGTGCCAGCAGCTTAGCGCAGGCCACCCACCGGGGCTACACCTTC. This chain connects TRBV7-2 to TRBJ1-2; D is undetermined. Germline loops: CDR1 SGHTA, CDR2 FQGNSA. V was trimmed by 0 bases and J by 8 bases, leaving 16 bases between them. This CDR3 spans 15 amino acids.